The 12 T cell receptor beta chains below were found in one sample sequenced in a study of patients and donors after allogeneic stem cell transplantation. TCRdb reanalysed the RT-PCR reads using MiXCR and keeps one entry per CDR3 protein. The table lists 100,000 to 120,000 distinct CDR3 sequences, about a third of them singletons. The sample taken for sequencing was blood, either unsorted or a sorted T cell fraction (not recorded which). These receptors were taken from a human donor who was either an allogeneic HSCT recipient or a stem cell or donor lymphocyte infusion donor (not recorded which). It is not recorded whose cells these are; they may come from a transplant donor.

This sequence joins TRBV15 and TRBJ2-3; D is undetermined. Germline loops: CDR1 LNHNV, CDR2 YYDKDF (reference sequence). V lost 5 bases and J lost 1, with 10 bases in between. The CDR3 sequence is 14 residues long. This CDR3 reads CATSPRMGTDTQYF. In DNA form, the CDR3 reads TGTGCCACCAGCCCCCGAATGGGCACAGATACGCAGTATTTT.

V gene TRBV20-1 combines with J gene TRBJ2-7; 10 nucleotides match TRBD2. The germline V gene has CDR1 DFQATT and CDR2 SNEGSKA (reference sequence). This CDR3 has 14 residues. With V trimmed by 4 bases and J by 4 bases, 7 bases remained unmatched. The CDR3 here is CSAIKREGPYEQYF. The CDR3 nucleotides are TGCAGTGCTATCAAGCGGGAGGGGCCGTACGAGCAGTACTTC.

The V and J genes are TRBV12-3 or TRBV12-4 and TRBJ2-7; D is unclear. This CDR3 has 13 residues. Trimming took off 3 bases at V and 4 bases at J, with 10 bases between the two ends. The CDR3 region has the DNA TGTGCCAGCAGTTTTGGTACATTTTACGAGCAGTACTTC. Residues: CASSFGTFYEQYF.

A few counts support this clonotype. CDR3 amino acids: CASSRTGIYQPQHF. DNA of the CDR3: TGTGCCAGCAGCAGGACAGGGATTTATCAGCCCCAGCATTTT. The chain combines TRBV6-2 or TRBV6-3 with TRBJ1-5, with 8 bases that match TRBD1. V lost 6 bases, J lost 5 bases, and 6 bases stayed unmatched. The CDR3 is made up of 14 amino acids. Germline CDR1 reads MNHEY; CDR2 reads SVGEGT.

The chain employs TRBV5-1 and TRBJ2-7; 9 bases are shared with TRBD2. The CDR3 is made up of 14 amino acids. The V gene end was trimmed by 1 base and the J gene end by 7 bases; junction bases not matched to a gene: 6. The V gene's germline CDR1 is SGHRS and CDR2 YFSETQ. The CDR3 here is CASSLMGSGSEQYF. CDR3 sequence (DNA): TGCGCCAGCAGCTTGATGGGTAGCGGGAGTGAGCAGTACTTC. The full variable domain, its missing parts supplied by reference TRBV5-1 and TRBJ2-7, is KAGVTQTPRYLIKTRGQQVTLSCSPISGHRSVSWYQQTPGQGLQFLFEYFSETQRNKGNFPGRFSGRQFSNSRSEMNVSTLELGDSALYLCASSLMGSGSEQYFGPGTRLTVT.

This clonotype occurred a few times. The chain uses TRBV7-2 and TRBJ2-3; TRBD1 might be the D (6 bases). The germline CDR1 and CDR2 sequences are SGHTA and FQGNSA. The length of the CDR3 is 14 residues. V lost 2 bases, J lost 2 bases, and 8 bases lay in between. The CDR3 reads CASSLRGITDTQYF. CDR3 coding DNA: TGTGCCAGCAGCTTAAGGGGGATCACAGATACGCAGTATTTT.

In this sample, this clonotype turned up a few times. In DNA form, the CDR3 reads TGTGCCAGCACCTACACCGGGGAGCTGTTTTTT. Translating gives CASTYTGELFF. This chain connects TRBV12-3 or TRBV12-4 to TRBJ2-2; D is ambiguous. CDR3 size: 11 residues. V lost 7 bases to trimming and J lost 3 bases, with 3 bases between them.

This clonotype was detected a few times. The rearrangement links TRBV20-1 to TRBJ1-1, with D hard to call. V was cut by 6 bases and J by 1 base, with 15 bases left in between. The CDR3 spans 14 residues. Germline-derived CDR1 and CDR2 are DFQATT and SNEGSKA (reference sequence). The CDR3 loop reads CSARPTNTNTEAFF. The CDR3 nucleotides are TGCAGTGCCCGACCGACAAATACGAACACTGAAGCTTTCTTT.

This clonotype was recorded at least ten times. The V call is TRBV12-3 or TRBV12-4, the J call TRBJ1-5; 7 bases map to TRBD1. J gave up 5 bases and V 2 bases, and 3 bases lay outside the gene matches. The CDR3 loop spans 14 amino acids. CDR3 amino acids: CASSLRQGDQPQHF. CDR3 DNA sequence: TGTGCCAGCAGTTTAAGACAGGGAGATCAGCCCCAGCATTTT.

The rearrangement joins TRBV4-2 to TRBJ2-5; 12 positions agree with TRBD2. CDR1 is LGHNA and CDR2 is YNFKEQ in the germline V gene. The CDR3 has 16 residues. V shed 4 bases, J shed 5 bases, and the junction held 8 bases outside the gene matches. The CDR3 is CASSRPSGRADETQYF. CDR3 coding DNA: TGTGCCAGCAGCCGGCCTAGCGGGAGGGCTGACGAGACCCAGTACTTC.

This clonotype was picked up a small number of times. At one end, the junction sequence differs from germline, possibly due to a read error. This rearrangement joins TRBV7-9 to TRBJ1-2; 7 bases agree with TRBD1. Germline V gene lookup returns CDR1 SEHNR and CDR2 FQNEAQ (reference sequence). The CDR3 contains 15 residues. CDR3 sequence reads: CASSLDRAANYGYTF. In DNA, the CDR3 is TGTGCCAGCAGTTTAGACAGGGCTGCCAACTATGGCTACACCTTC.

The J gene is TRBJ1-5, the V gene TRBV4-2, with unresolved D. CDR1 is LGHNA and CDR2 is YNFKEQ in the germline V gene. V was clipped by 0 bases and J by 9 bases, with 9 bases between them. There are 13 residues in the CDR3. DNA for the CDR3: TGTGCCAGCAGCCAAGATTGGGGTTGGCCCCAGCATTTT. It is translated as CASSQDWGWPQHF.